What follows is one T cell receptor (beta chain) and its context. Its target is unknown. Only in-frame clones appear in the TCRdb table, and some are missing; sequencing was by immunoSEQ multiplex PCR. The sample has about 150,000 clones; 85% to 90% are singletons. Trimming cost V 5 bases and J 4 bases, with 17 bases left between them. Germline V gene lookup returns CDR1 SGHDN and CDR2 FVKESK. This CDR3 spans 15 amino acids. The data derive from a study of T cell responses to AZD1222 COVID-19 vaccine. Study-level results: No day 14 peak samples; only post-peak repertoires were characterized. Variant regions that are unmutated are reportedly the target of nearly half of spike-specific TCRs.

The source of this sequence is an adult who received the AZD1222 COVID-19 vaccine. The source material was peripheral blood, sampled 28 days after the second AZD1222 dose. The V and J genes are TRBV14 and TRBJ1-1, with D perhaps matching TRBD1 (6 bases). The CDR3 DNA reads as TGTGCCAGCAGCTACGGTGGGGGGCCCGGCACTGAAGCTTTCTTT. Protein sequence: CASSYGGGPGTEAFF.